Presented here are 4 T cell receptor beta chains from one specimen sequenced in a study of T cells after yellow fever vaccination. TCRdb reprocessed the 5' RACE reads with MiXCR, giving one entry per CDR3 protein. The table includes hundreds of thousands of distinct CDR3 sequences, roughly an eighth detected once. Sequences were derived from PBMCs, sampled on the day of the yellow fever booster vaccination. The source is a man aged 25-45 years who received the YFV17D yellow fever vaccine.

The table lists this clonotype with a few counts. The chain carries TRBV18 and TRBJ2-5, with a weak D call TRBD2 (5 bases). CDR1 is KGHSH and CDR2 is LQKENI in the germline V gene. The CDR3 consists of 14 residues. V was clipped by 5 bases and J by 5 bases, with 15 bases between them. The DNA for the CDR3 is TGTGCCAGCTCATACGACTCCACGGGGGAGACCCAGTACTTC. Its protein product is CASSYDSTGETQYF.

The CDR3 bases are TGTGCCAGCAGACCCAGGGGGATGAACACTGAAGCTTTCTTT. Its translation: CASRPRGMNTEAFF. This sequence joins TRBV12-3 or TRBV12-4 and TRBJ1-1; TRBD1 agrees at 7 bases. V was clipped by 6 bases and J by 0 bases; unmatched bases: 4. This CDR3 spans 14 amino acids.

The chain combines TRBV4-3 with TRBJ2-5; 8 bases align to TRBD2. This CDR3 spans 17 amino acids. Germline V CDR1 and CDR2: LGHNA, YSLEER. The junction had 8 bases not matched to a gene; V was cut back by 0 bases and J by 2 bases. CDR3 in amino acids: CASSQESREVKQETQYF. In DNA, the CDR3 is TGCGCCAGCAGCCAAGAGTCGCGGGAGGTTAAACAAGAGACCCAGTACTTC.

This clonotype came up a few times. This chain links TRBV19 with TRBJ2-5; D may be TRBD1 or TRBD2 (5 bases each). The length of the CDR3 is 16 residues. Germline CDR1 LNHDA, CDR2 SQIVND (reference sequence). The ends were cut back, 4 bases at V and 7 bases at J, with 22 bases in the middle. This chain's CDR3 is CASSTQSRTIGGTQYF. CDR3 in DNA: TGTGCCAGTAGTACTCAGTCCAGAACTATTGGGGGGACCCAGTACTTC.